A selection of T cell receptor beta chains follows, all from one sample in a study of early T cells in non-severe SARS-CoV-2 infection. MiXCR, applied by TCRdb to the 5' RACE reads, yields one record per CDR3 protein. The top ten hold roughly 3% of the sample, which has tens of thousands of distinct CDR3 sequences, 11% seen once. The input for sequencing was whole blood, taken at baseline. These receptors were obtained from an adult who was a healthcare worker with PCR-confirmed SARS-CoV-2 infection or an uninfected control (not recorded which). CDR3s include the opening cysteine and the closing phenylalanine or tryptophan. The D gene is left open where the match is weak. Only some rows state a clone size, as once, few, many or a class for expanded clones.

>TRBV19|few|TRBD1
CASSIPPGTGGLNTEAFF
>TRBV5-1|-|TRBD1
CASSLARTGRSPGELFF
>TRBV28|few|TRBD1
CASSFRPGGLNEAFF
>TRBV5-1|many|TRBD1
CASSLTGGRSGNTIYF
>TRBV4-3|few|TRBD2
CASSQVGGGTDTQYF
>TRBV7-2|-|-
CASSTSADTQYF
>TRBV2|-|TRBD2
CASRWTSGGKDTQYF
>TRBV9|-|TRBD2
CASSPGLAGGVETQYF
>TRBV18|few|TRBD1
CASSSGTGEAFF
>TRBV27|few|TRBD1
CASSRMPGQGGSPLHF
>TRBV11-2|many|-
CASSLRGLANTGELFF
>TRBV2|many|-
CASRLTGNEQFF
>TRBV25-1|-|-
CASSESLGINYGYTF
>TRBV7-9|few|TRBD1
CATGTGTYEQYF
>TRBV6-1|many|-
CASSGGLNSNQPQHF
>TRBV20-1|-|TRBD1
CSAHRGSYEQYF
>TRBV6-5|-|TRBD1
CASSYSRRDSGFSYEQYF
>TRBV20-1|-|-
CSARRQQGTFYGYTF
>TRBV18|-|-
CASSPLDTANTEAFF
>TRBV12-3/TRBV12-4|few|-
CASSFRAAGSYNEQFF
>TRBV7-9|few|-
CASSLTGIGEQYF
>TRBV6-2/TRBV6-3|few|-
CASSRGDRNYEQYF
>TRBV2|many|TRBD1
CASSGQGGTDTQYF
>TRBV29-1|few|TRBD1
CSVGDRAWDTQYF
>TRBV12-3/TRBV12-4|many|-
CASSLKDTQYF
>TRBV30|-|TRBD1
CAWKGANYEQYF
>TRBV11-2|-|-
CASSLVTRGPYGYTF
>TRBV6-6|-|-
CASSANLGMNTEAFF
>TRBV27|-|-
CASSLEQGRGGYTF
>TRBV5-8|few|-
CASRRQGLRDEQFF
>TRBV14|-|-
CASSQEGSLSPLHF
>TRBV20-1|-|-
CSASLVKGGEQFF
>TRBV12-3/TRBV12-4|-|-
CASTSTGPSYEQYF